These T cell receptor beta chains were read from a single sample in a study of PD-L1 blockade in urothelial cancer. Some clones are missing from TCRdb's copy, which holds only in-frame ones; the method was immunoSEQ multiplex PCR. The repertoire includes 50,000 to 55,000 clones, more than 75% of them detected once, and roughly 2.5% sits in the top ten. The input for sequencing was PBMCs, taken around atezolizumab (anti-PD-L1) treatment. These TCRs come from a man between 60 and 70 years old with urothelial cancer. Each CDR3 is given with its conserved first and last residue. D genes are given only for firm matches. Expanded clones are given a class, and other clones once, few, many or no size at all.

v_call	j_call	clone_size	d_call	cdr3_nt	cdr3_aa
TRBV6-6	TRBJ2-7	NA	TRBD2	TGTGCCAGCAGTTACCGGACTAGCGGGAGACACGAGCAGTACTTC	CASSYRTSGRHEQYF
TRBV5-1	TRBJ2-1	NA	TRBD1	TGCGCCAGCAGAACGGCAGGGGGCATCGACAATGAGCAGTTCTTC	CASRTAGGIDNEQFF
TRBV2	TRBJ2-2	NA	NA	TGTGCCAGCAGGCTCCAGGGGGGAGCCGGGGAGCTGTTTTTT	CASRLQGGAGELFF
TRBV27	TRBJ1-5	NA	NA	TGTGCCAGCAGTTTATATCTTCAGCAGCCCCAGCATTTT	CASSLYLQQPQHF
TRBV11-2	TRBJ1-5	NA	TRBD1	TGTGCCAGCAGCTCGAACCGGGACAGTAGCAATCAGCCCCAGCATTTT	CASSSNRDSSNQPQHF
TRBV28	TRBJ1-2	once	NA	TGTGCCAGCAGTTCGTGGACAGACACAACTTATGGCTACACCTTC	CASSSWTDTTYGYTF
TRBV7-9	TRBJ1-5	NA	TRBD1	TGTGCCAGCAGCCTGGGACAGGGGAGTCAGCCCCAGCATTTT	CASSLGQGSQPQHF
TRBV19	TRBJ2-1	once	TRBD2	TGTGCCAGTAGTATAGTGGGCGGGAGGGCTGATGAGCAGTTCTTC	CASSIVGGRADEQFF
TRBV4-2	TRBJ2-7	NA	NA	TGTGCCAGCAGCCAAGCGGTTTCCTACGAGCAGTACTTC	CASSQAVSYEQYF
TRBV5-1	TRBJ2-3	NA	NA	TGCGCCAGCAGCTTGAGTGTAGCAGGGGCAGATACGCAGTATTTT	CASSLSVAGADTQYF
TRBV9	TRBJ1-4	NA	NA	TGTGCCAGCAACGGGGGGTCAACTAATGAAAAACTGTTTTTT	CASNGGSTNEKLFF
TRBV10-1	TRBJ2-1	NA	NA	TGCGCCAGCAGTGAGCCCGCGGGTGAGCAGTTCTTC	CASSEPAGEQFF
TRBV19	TRBJ1-5	NA	NA	TGTGCCAGTCGCGACCCACGGGGCAATCAGCCCCAGCATTTT	CASRDPRGNQPQHF
TRBV19	TRBJ2-1	NA	TRBD1	TGTGCCAGTACCAGGACAGGGAGGTCGGATGAGCAGTTCTTC	CASTRTGRSDEQFF
TRBV4-1	TRBJ1-1	NA	NA	TGCGCCAGCAGCCAAGAAATGACATCGAACACTGAAGCTTTCTTT	CASSQEMTSNTEAFF
TRBV7-3	TRBJ2-3	NA	NA	TGTGCCAGCAGCTTATCCTCGTCTAGCACAGATACGCAGTATTTT	CASSLSSSSTDTQYF
TRBV19	TRBJ2-3	NA	TRBD1	TGTGCCAGTAGTATTAGGGGCAGGGGGCCTAGCACAGATACGCAGTATTTT	CASSIRGRGPSTDTQYF
TRBV19	TRBJ2-1	NA	NA	TGTGCCAGTAGTAGGGGGCGGGAGATAAACAATGAGCAGTTCTTC	CASSRGREINNEQFF
TRBV28	TRBJ1-1	NA	NA	TGTGCCAGCAGTGTGCCGGGACTAGCACCGACTGAAGCTTTCTTT	CASSVPGLAPTEAFF
TRBV19	TRBJ1-1	NA	NA	TGTGCCAGTAGTCGAGTCTGGGGGCGCGACACTGAAGCTTTCTTT	CASSRVWGRDTEAFF
TRBV4-1	TRBJ1-2	NA	TRBD1	TGCGCCAGCAGCCAAGTCCGGGACAGGCAAAGGGACTATGGCTACACCTTC	CASSQVRDRQRDYGYTF
TRBV4-1	TRBJ1-3	few	NA	TGCGCCAGCAGCCAAGTCCGGACTAGAGGGTCTGGAAACACCATATATTTT	CASSQVRTRGSGNTIYF
TRBV30	TRBJ1-2	once	NA	TGTGCCTGGGGCGGGACGGCTAACTATGGCTACACCTTC	CAWGGTANYGYTF
TRBV7-2	TRBJ2-7	once	NA	TGTGCCAGCAGTATTGAGGCCTCCTACGAGCAGTACTTC	CASSIEASYEQYF
TRBV5-1	TRBJ2-4	NA	TRBD1	TGCGCCAGCAGCGGGGGACAGGGGGCCAAAAACATTCAGTACTTC	CASSGGQGAKNIQYF
TRBV5-1	TRBJ1-1	NA	TRBD1	TGCGCCAGCAGCTCCCGGACAGGGCTCGCTGAAGCTTTCTTT	CASSSRTGLAEAFF
TRBV5-1	TRBJ2-7	NA	TRBD2	TGCGCCAGCAGCAGGACTAGTGGCTACGAGCAGTACTTC	CASSRTSGYEQYF
TRBV2	TRBJ2-5	few	TRBD1	TGTGCCAGCAGCCGGGACAGGCAAGAGACCCAGTACTTC	CASSRDRQETQYF
TRBV7-2	TRBJ2-3	NA	NA	TGTGCCAGCAGCTTAGGCGCCAGGGGAGATACGCAGTATTTT	CASSLGARGDTQYF
TRBV6-5	TRBJ2-7	once	TRBD1	TGTGCCAGCAGTTACCAAACAGGGGCCCTCTACGAGCAGTACTTC	CASSYQTGALYEQYF
TRBV30	TRBJ1-5	NA	TRBD1	TGTGCCTGGAGTGTACGTTTAGGGGGCCAGCAGCCCCAGCATTTT	CAWSVRLGGQQPQHF
TRBV7-2	TRBJ2-5	NA	TRBD2	TGTGCCAGCAGCCTGGGACTAGCGGGGACCCAGTACTTC	CASSLGLAGTQYF
TRBV5-6	TRBJ2-2	NA	NA	TGTGCCAGCTCCGGGACGAACACCGGGGAGCTGTTTTTT	CASSGTNTGELFF
TRBV5-1	TRBJ2-3	NA	TRBD2	TGCGCCAGCAGCCGGACTAGCGGAGGGGATACGCAGTATTTT	CASSRTSGGDTQYF
TRBV19	TRBJ2-2	NA	TRBD1	TGTGCCAGTTTTTCCACCGGGACAGAGAACACCGGGGAGCTGTTTTTT	CASFSTGTENTGELFF
TRBV11-3	TRBJ2-5	NA	TRBD2	TGTGCCAGCAGCCGCGGGACTAGCGGGGGGTACCAAGAGACCCAGTACTTC	CASSRGTSGGYQETQYF
TRBV28	TRBJ2-7	NA	NA	TGTGCCAGCAGTTGGGCCCACGACAGCCCTACCTACGAGCAGTACTTC	CASSWAHDSPTYEQYF